These T cell receptor beta chains were read from a single sample in a study of T cells after yellow fever vaccination. TCRdb reprocessed the 5' RACE reads via MiXCR and lists one record per CDR3 protein. The sample includes 200,000 to 300,000 distinct CDR3 sequences, about an eighth of them seen just once. Here the sequenced sample was CD4+ T cells sorted from PBMCs, taken 45 days after the yellow fever booster vaccination. The receptor source for this set is a man aged 25 to 40 who received the YFV17D yellow fever vaccine. The CDR3 runs from the conserved cysteine through the conserved F or W. Fields, in order: clone size, J gene, D gene, V gene, CDR3 DNA, CDR3 protein. D genes are given only for firm matches. Size is stated for part of the rows, as once, few or many counts, or as a class when the clone is expanded.

>many|TRBJ2-1|.|TRBV5-5
TGTGCCAGCAGCTTGGAGTCTGCAGGAAATGAGCAGTTCTTC
CASSLESAGNEQFF
>many|TRBJ2-7|.|TRBV7-9
TGTGCCAGCAGCCGTGACAGCTCAAGCTCCTACGAGCAGTACTTC
CASSRDSSSSYEQYF
>.|TRBJ2-3|TRBD2|TRBV20-1
TGCAGTGCTAAGGTCCCAGCGGGAGGAGATACGCAGTATTTT
CSAKVPAGGDTQYF
>few|TRBJ1-1|.|TRBV5-1
TGCGCCAGCAGCTTTGCGGTCCAGGGTCGAATGAACACTGAAGCTTTCTTT
CASSFAVQGRMNTEAFF
>.|TRBJ1-5|.|TRBV27
TGTGCCAGCAGTCCTAAGAGTGGGGGGAGGAATCAGCCCCAGCATTTT
CASSPKSGGRNQPQHF
>.|TRBJ2-7|TRBD2|TRBV5-1
TGCGCCAGCAGCTTTTCGGGAGCGGGAGGGGACTACTACGAGCAGTACTTC
CASSFSGAGGDYYEQYF
>many|TRBJ2-3|TRBD2|TRBV30
TGTGCCCGTAGCGGGGTTAGCACAGATACGCAGTATTTT
CARSGVSTDTQYF
>few|TRBJ2-3|TRBD2|TRBV7-6
TGTGCCAGCAGCCCAGGGACTAGGATGTCGGATACGCAGTATTTT
CASSPGTRMSDTQYF
>few|TRBJ2-1|TRBD2|TRBV3-1
TGTGCCAGCAGCCAAAACGGGAGGTTGGATGAGCAGTTCTTC
CASSQNGRLDEQFF
>few|TRBJ2-2|TRBD2|TRBV12-3/TRBV12-4
TGTGCCAGCAGTCCCTCCCCTAGCGGGGTAAACACCGGGGAGCTGTTTTTT
CASSPSPSGVNTGELFF
>few|TRBJ2-4|.|TRBV6-5
TGTGCCAGCAGTTACAGGCCAGCCCTATCCAAAAACATTCAGTACTTC
CASSYRPALSKNIQYF
>few|TRBJ2-1|TRBD1|TRBV20-1
TGCAGTGCCCGGGACAGGGGGCGGCCGGAGCAGTTCTTC
CSARDRGRPEQFF
>few|TRBJ2-7|.|TRBV28
TGTGCCAGCACTGGGGCCATTACGATCGAGCAGTACTTC
CASTGAITIEQYF
>.|TRBJ2-7|.|TRBV7-2
TGTGCCAGCAGCTTAGCGACGGACGAGCAGTACTTC
CASSLATDEQYF
>.|TRBJ1-6|.|TRBV12-3/TRBV12-4
TGTGCCAGCAGTGGATGGGAGTCCTATAATTCACCCCTCCACTTT
CASSGWESYNSPLHF
>.|TRBJ2-3|.|TRBV5-1
TGCGCCAGCGGAGGGCGGCAACAACTGCTTAGCACAGATACGCAGTATTTT
CASGGRQQLLSTDTQYF
>.|TRBJ2-1|.|TRBV11-2
TGTGCCAGCAGTTCCTCCGACTACAATGAGCAGTTCTTC
CASSSSDYNEQFF
>.|TRBJ1-2|.|TRBV7-2
TGTGCCAGCAGCTTAAGAGAGTGGTCGGGTAATGGCTACACCTTC
CASSLREWSGNGYTF
>.|TRBJ2-7|.|TRBV5-1
TGCGCCAGCAGCTTTCAGGGAGCGGCCTACGAGCAGTACTTC
CASSFQGAAYEQYF
>.|TRBJ1-2|.|TRBV11-2
TGTGCCAGCAGCTTAGATAGGTGGGCAGGGGCCAACTATGGCTACACCTTC
CASSLDRWAGANYGYTF
>.|TRBJ1-6|.|TRBV6-5
TGTGCCAGCAGTTACTCGGGGGATTTAATATCACCCCTCCACTTT
CASSYSGDLISPLHF
>few|TRBJ2-1|TRBD2|TRBV7-2
TGTGCCAGCAGCTTAGTCGGGGGAGGGCGGAACAATGAGCAGTTCTTC
CASSLVGGGRNNEQFF
>few|TRBJ2-1|.|TRBV7-2
TGTGCCAGCAGCTTAGGAGGGGGGGGAGGCTACAATGAGCAGTTCTTC
CASSLGGGGGYNEQFF
>.|TRBJ1-5|TRBD1|TRBV29-1
TGCAGCGTTGTTTTGGGACAGACCAATCAGCCCCAGCATTTT
CSVVLGQTNQPQHF
>.|TRBJ2-1|.|TRBV19
TGTGCCAGTAGTAGACACGAAAGCTCCTACAATGAGCAGTTCTTC
CASSRHESSYNEQFF
>.|TRBJ1-6|.|TRBV5-1
TGCACCAGCAGCTTGCGCTCGGGGTCCAATAATTCACCCCTCCACTTT
CTSSLRSGSNNSPLHF
>.|TRBJ2-1|.|TRBV12-3/TRBV12-4
TGTGCCAGCAGTTTAGCGCCTGGGGTTAGGAATGAGCAGTTCTTC
CASSLAPGVRNEQFF
>.|TRBJ2-1|TRBD1|TRBV10-1
TGCGCCAGCGTTCCGGGACAGGGATGGTCCTACAATGAGCAGTTCTTC
CASVPGQGWSYNEQFF
>.|TRBJ2-5|.|TRBV19
TGTGCCATTCGGACACCCAGGGGGACCCAGTACTTC
CAIRTPRGTQYF
>few|TRBJ2-3|TRBD2|TRBV11-2
TGTGCCAGCAGCTTGGGACTAGTTGGCACAGATACGCAGTATTTT
CASSLGLVGTDTQYF
>once|TRBJ2-3|.|TRBV5-1
TGCGCCAGCTCCTTGGACGGGGGATGGAGCGAAACAGATACGCAGTATTTT
CASSLDGGWSETDTQYF
>.|TRBJ2-5|TRBD1|TRBV2
TGTGCCAGCAATAGGGACAGGGATTTTGGGACCCAGTACTTC
CASNRDRDFGTQYF
>few|TRBJ2-1|TRBD1|TRBV10-3
TGTGCCATCAGTGAGCCGGGACAGGGGGCCGATGAGCAGTTCTTC
CAISEPGQGADEQFF
>.|TRBJ2-2|TRBD1|TRBV18
TGTGCCAGCTCACCACCGGCACAGGGGACCGGGGAGCTGTTTTTT
CASSPPAQGTGELFF
>.|TRBJ2-5|TRBD1|TRBV13
TGTGCCAGCAGCTTCGGACAGGGCCAGACCCAGTACTTC
CASSFGQGQTQYF
>few|TRBJ2-3|.|TRBV7-3
TGTGCCAGCAGCCCCGACAGAACAGATACGCAGTATTTT
CASSPDRTDTQYF
>.|TRBJ2-3|.|TRBV7-9
TGTGCCAGCAGCTATGCGTCCTTTCGAGATACGCAGTATTTT
CASSYASFRDTQYF
>few|TRBJ1-6|.|TRBV7-6
TGTGCCAGCAGCTTAGCCGATGCCTATAATTCACCCCTCCACTTT
CASSLADAYNSPLHF
>many|TRBJ2-1|TRBD2|TRBV5-1
TGCGCCAGCAGCTTGTCCGAACTAGCGGGTAATGAGCAGTTCTTC
CASSLSELAGNEQFF
>.|TRBJ2-5|.|TRBV3-1
TGTGCCAGCAGCCAAGTCCTCGAGACCTCTGTTTTC
CASSQVLETSVF
>many|TRBJ2-1|.|TRBV5-1
TGCGCCAGCAGCTTGGGGAGCTCCTACAATGAGCAGTTCTTC
CASSLGSSYNEQFF
>few|TRBJ2-7|.|TRBV5-1
TGCGCCAGCAGCTTAACAGGGAACGAGCAGTACTTC
CASSLTGNEQYF